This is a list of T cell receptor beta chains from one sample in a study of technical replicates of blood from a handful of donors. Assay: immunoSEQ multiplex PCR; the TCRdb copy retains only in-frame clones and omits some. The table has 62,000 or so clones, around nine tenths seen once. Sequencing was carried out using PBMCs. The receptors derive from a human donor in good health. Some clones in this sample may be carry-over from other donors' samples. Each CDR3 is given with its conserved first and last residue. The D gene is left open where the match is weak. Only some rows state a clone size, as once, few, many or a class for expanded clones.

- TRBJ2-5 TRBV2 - TGTGCCAGCAGCCGGGAAGAGACCCAGTACTTC CASSREETQYF
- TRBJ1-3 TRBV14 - TGTGCCAGCAGCCCCAGGGGCGTCGGCTCTGGAAACACCATATATTTT CASSPRGVGSGNTIYF
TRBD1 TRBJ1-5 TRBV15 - TGTGCCACCAGCAGCGCCCGGGACAGGGACAATCAGCCCCAGCATTTT CATSSARDRDNQPQHF
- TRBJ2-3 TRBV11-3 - TGTGCCAGCAGCTCGCGGGCGGATACAGATACGCAGTATTTT CASSSRADTDTQYF
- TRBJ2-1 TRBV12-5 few TGTGCTAGTGGTTTGGTCGTCAATGAGCAGTTCTTC CASGLVVNEQFF
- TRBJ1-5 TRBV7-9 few TGTGCCAGCAGCCAGGGAGGGGGGGCTGGTCAGCCCCAGCATTTT CASSQGGGAGQPQHF
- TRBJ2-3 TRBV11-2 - TGTGCCAGCAGCTGGGGCCCAAGCGCAGATACGCAGTATTTT CASSWGPSADTQYF
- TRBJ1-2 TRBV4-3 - TGCGCCAGCAGCCAGATTACCGACAGCCTCTATGGCTACACCTTC CASSQITDSLYGYTF
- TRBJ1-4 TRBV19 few TGTGCCAGTAGTATGGTGAGAAAACTGTTTTTT CASSMVRKLFF
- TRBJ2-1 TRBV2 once TGTGCCAGCAGACTCAGCGGACCCTCCCGGGAGGAGCAGTTCTTC CASRLSGPSREEQFF
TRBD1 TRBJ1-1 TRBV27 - TGTGCCAGCAGCCTACAGGGGGGAAGGACTGAAGCTTTCTTT CASSLQGGRTEAFF
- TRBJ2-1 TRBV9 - TGTGCCAGCAGACCCCCCGGTCCATACAATGAGCAGTTCTTC CASRPPGPYNEQFF
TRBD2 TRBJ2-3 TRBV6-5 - TGTGCCAGCAGTTACTCGCGGGGGGTCACAGATACGCAGTATTTT CASSYSRGVTDTQYF
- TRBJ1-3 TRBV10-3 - TGTGCCATCAGTGAGCCGGGCTCTGGAAACACCATATATTTT CAISEPGSGNTIYF
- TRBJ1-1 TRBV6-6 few TGTGCCAGCAGTTACCTGACAGGTGAAGCTTTCTTT CASSYLTGEAFF
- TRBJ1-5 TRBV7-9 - TGTGCCAGCAGCACCGGACAGCCAAATCAGCCCCAGCATTTT CASSTGQPNQPQHF
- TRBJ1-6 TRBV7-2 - TGTGCCAGCAGCTTCGGGAGGGCTAATTCACCCCTCCACTTT CASSFGRANSPLHF
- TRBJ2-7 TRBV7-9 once TGTGCCAGCAGCCTGACTACAAAATACGAGCAGTACTTC CASSLTTKYEQYF
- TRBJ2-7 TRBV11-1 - TGTGCCAGCAGTCCGGGTGAAAGCTCCTACGAGCAGTACTTC CASSPGESSYEQYF
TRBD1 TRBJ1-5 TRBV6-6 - TGTGCCAGCAGCCCCCGGGACAGGGGGTCCGGTCAGCCCCAGCATTTT CASSPRDRGSGQPQHF
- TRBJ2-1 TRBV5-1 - TGCGCCAGCAGCTTGGACCCCCTAGGCTCCTACAATGAGCAGTTCTTC CASSLDPLGSYNEQFF
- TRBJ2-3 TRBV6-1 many TGTGCCAGCAGTGAAGGAGGGCGCAGCACAGATACGCAGTATTTT CASSEGGRSTDTQYF
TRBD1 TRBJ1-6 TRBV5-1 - TGCGCCAGCAGTTCGGACAGGGCCGATAATTCACCCCTCCACTTT CASSSDRADNSPLHF
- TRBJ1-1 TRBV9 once TGTGCCAGCAGCGCAGGGGTTAACACTGAAGCTTTCTTT CASSAGVNTEAFF
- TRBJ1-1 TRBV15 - TGTGCCACCAGCGGGGACACCCGAACGACTGAAGCTTTCTTT CATSGDTRTTEAFF
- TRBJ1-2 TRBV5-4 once TGTGCCAGCAGGTCTGACAGGCCGGTCCACTATGGCTACACCTTC CASRSDRPVHYGYTF
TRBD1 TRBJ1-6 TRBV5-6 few TGTGCCAGCAGCCTAGGACAGGGGGTTTCACCCCTCCACTTT CASSLGQGVSPLHF
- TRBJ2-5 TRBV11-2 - TGTGCCAGCAGCGGACAGTCGGCCCAGTACTTC CASSGQSAQYF
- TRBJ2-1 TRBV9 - TGTGCCAGCAGCGACGGTGGACTCTACAATGAGCAGTTCTTC CASSDGGLYNEQFF
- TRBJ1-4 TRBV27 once TGTGCCAGCAGTTCGGGTTCAGGGGCAACTAATGAAAAACTGTTTTTT CASSSGSGATNEKLFF
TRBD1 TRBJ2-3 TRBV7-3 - TGTGCCAGCAGCCAAGGACAGGGGATCACAGATACGCAGTATTTT CASSQGQGITDTQYF
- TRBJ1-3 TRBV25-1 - TGTGCCCACTCGTCAGGGAATGGAAACACCATATATTTT CAHSSGNGNTIYF